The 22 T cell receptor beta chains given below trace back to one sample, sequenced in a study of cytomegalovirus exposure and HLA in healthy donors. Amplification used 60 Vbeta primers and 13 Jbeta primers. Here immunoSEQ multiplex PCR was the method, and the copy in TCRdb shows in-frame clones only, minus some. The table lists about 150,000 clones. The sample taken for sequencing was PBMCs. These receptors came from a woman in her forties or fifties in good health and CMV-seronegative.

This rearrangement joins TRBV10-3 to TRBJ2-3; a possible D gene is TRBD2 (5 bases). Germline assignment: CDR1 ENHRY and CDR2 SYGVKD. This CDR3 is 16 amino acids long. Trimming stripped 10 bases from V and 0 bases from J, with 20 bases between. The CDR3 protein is CATSFRTDTSTDTQYF. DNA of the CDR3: TGTGCCACTTCCTTTCGGACTGACACTAGCACAGATACGCAGTATTTT.

The CDR3 DNA is TGTGCCAGCGGGAGGGGGGCAAACACCATATATTTT. Protein sequence: CASGRGANTIYF. The chain combines TRBV19 with TRBJ1-3, with D possibly being TRBD1 (6 bases). Germline CDR1 and CDR2: LNHDA and SQIVND (reference sequence). V lost 9 bases and J 6 bases, leaving 12 bases between the germline ends. This CDR3 has 12 residues.

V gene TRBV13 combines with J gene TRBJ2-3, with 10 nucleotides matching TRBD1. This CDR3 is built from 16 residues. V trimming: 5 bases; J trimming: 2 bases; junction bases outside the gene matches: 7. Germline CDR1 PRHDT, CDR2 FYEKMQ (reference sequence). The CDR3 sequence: CASSNTGTGVTDTQYF. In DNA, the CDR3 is TGTGCCAGCAGCAATACCGGGACAGGGGTCACAGATACGCAGTATTTT.

For the CDR3, the DNA is TGTGCCAGTGGTTCCGGGACAGGGGCCTACGGCTACACCTTC. It is translated as CASGSGTGAYGYTF. The V call is TRBV19, the J call TRBJ1-2, with 10 bases fitting TRBD1. The germline gives CDR1 LNHDA, CDR2 SQIVND (reference sequence). V lost 8 bases to trimming and J lost 8 bases; unmatched junction nucleotides: 11. This CDR3 region has 14 residues.

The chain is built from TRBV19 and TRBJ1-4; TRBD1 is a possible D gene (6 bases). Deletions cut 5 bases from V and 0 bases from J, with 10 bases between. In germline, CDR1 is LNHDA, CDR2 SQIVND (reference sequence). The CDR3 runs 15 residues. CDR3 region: CASSRTGTTNEKLFF. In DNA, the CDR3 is TGTGCCAGTAGTCGAACAGGGACAACTAATGAAAAACTGTTTTTT.

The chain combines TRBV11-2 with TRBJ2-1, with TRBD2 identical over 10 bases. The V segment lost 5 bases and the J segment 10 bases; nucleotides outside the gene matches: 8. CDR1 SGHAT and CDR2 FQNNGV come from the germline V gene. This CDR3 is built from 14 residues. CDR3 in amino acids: CASSDRVSGGEQFF. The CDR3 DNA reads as TGTGCCAGCAGCGACAGGGTTAGCGGGGGGGAGCAGTTCTTC.

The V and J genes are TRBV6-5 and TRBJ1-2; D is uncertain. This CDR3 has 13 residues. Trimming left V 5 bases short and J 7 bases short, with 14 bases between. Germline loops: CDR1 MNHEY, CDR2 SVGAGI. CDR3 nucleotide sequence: TGTGCCAGCAGTCGATCCCCGAGTAGTGGCTACACCTTC. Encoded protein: CASSRSPSSGYTF.

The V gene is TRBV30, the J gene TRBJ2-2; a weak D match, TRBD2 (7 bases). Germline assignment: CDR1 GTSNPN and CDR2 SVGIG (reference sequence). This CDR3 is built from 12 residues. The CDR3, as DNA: TGTCCCCCGGGGGGCCGAACCGGGGAGCTGTTTTTT. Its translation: CPPGGRTGELFF.

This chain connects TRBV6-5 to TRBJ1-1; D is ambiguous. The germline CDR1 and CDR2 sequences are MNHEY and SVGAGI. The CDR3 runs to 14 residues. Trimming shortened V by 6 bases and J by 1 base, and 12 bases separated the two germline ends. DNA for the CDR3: TGTGCCAGCAGGGACGGACTGGAGAACACTGAAGCTTTCTTT. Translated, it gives CASRDGLENTEAFF.

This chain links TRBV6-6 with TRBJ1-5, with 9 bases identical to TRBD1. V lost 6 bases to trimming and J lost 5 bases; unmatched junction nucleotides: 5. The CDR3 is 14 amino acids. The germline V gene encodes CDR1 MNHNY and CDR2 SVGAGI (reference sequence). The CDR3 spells CASRPGQGYQPQHF. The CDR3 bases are TGTGCCAGCAGACCCGGACAGGGGTATCAGCCCCAGCATTTT.

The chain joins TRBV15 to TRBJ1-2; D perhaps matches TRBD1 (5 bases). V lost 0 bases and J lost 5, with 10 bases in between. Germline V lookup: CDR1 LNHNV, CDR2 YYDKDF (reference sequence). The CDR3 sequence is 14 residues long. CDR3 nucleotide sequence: TGTGCCACCAGCAGAGATGTCAGGGCGTATGGCTACACCTTC. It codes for CATSRDVRAYGYTF.

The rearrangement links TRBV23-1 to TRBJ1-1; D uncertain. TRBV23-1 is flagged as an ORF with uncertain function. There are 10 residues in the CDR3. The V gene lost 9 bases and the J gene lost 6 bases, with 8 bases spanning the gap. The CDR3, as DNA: TGCGCCAGACCTACCTCTGAAGCTTTCTTT. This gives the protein CARPTSEAFF.

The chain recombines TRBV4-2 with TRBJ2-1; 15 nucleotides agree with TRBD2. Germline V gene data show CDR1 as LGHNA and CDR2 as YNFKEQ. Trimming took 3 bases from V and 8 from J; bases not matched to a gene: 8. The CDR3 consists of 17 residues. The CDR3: CASSHGGLAGGLDEQFF. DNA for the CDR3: TGTGCCAGCAGCCACGGGGGACTAGCGGGAGGTTTGGATGAGCAGTTCTTC.

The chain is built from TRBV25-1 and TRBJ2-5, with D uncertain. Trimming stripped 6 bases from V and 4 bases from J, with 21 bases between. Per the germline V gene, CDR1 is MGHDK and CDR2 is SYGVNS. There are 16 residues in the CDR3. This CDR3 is CASSEAGALGTETQYF. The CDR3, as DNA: TGTGCCAGCAGCGAGGCCGGTGCACTGGGTACAGAGACCCAGTACTTC.

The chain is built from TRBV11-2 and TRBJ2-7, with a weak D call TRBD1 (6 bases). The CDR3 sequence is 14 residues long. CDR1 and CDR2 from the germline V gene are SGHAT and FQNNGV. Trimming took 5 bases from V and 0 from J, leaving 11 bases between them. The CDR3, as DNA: TGTGCCAGCAGCCTCGACAGGCGCTCCTACGAGCAGTACTTC. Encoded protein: CASSLDRRSYEQYF.

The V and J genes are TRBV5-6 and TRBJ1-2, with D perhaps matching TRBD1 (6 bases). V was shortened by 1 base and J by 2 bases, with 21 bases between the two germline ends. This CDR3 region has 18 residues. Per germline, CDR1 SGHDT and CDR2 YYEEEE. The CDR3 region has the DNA TGTGCCAGCAGCTTGTGGGGGGTAGCGGGGGCGAGGAACTATGGCTACACCTTC. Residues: CASSLWGVAGARNYGYTF.

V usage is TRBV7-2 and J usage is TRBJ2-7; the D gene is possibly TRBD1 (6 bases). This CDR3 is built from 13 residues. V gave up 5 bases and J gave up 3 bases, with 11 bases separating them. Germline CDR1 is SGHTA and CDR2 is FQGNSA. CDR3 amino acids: CASSTLQGYEQYF. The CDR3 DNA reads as TGTGCCAGCAGCACTTTACAGGGCTACGAGCAGTACTTC.

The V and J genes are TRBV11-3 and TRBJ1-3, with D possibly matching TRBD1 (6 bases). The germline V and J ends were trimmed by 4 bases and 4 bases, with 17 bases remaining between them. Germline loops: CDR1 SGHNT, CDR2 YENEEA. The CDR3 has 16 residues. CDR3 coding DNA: TGTGCCAGCAGCTCGACAGGTGGTATCTTAGGAAACACCATATATTTT. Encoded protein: CASSSTGGILGNTIYF.

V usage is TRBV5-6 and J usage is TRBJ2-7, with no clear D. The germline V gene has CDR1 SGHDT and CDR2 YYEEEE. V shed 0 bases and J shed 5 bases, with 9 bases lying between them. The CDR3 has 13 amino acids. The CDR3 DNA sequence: TGTGCCAGCAGCTTGGCTGAGGCTCACGAGCAGTACTTC. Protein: CASSLAEAHEQYF.

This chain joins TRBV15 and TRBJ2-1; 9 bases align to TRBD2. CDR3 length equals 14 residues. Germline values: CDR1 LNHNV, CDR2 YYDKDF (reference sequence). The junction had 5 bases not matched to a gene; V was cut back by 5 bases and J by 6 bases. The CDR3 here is CATSSRAGGNEQFF. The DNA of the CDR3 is TGTGCCACCAGCTCTCGAGCGGGAGGCAATGAGCAGTTCTTC. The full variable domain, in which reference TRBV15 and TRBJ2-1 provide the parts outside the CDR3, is DAMVIQNPRYQVTQFGKPVTLSCSQTLNHNVMYWYQQKSSQAPKLLFHYYDKDFNNEADTPDNFQSRRPNTSFCFLDIRSPGLGDTAMYLCATSSRAGGNEQFFGPGTRLTVL.

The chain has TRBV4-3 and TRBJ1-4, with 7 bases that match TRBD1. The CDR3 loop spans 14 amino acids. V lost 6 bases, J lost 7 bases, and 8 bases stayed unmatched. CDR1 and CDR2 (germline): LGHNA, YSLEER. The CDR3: CASRQGGSGEKLFF. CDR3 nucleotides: TGCGCCAGCAGGCAGGGGGGCTCGGGTGAAAAACTGTTTTTT.

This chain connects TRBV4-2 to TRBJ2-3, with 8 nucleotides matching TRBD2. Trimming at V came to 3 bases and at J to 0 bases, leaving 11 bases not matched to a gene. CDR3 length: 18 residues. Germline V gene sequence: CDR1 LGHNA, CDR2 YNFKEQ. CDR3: CASSQIAGRGPSTDTQYF. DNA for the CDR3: TGTGCCAGCAGCCAGATAGCGGGGAGGGGTCCTAGCACAGATACGCAGTATTTT.